This paragraph reports one T cell receptor (beta chain). The sample is drawn from a study of blood T cell repertoires in COVID-19. In the study overall: From T cells, B-cell-depleted T cells, or PBMCs came the material, which was cDNA or gDNA.

Trimming cost V 10 bases and J 0 bases, with 15 bases left between them. The CDR3 extends over 15 amino acids. CDR1 is ENHRY and CDR2 is SYGVKD in the germline V gene. Those who participated ranged in age from about 18 to 89 years and resided in about two dozen US areas. Repertoires were generated with immunoSEQ multiplex PCR, while TCRdb's copy carries only in-frame clones and drops some. The table includes hundreds of thousands of clones, around nine tenths detected once. V usage is TRBV10-3 and J usage is TRBJ2-2; D ambiguous. The receptor was isolated from a woman in her late teens or twenties who had recovered from COVID-19. The material sequenced was PBMCs or T cells enriched from blood (not recorded which). This chain's CDR3 is CATNMGISNTGELFF. The CDR3, as DNA: TGTGCCACCAACATGGGCATTTCGAACACCGGGGAGCTGTTTTTT.